The clone carrying this T cell receptor (beta chain) has only one observation. Antigen: not known. The ends lost 2 bases at V and 4 bases at J; junction bases unmatched: 1. Germline CDR1 reads SNHLY; CDR2 reads FYNNEI. The CDR3 consists of 16 residues. As for treatment: roughly 19 received Ad26.COV2.S at low or high dose, single or two shots; about 5 received placebo; per-sample allocation not given. Day 63 after the first injection of vaccine or placebo was the sampling time. The source of the sample is a study of Ad26.COV2.S vaccination and SARS-CoV-2 variants. Study-wide background: Donor was in the COV1001 Ad26.COV2.S trial arm. In the study, Ad26.COV2.S was injected intramuscularly once, or twice 56 days apart.

Overall study findings and caveats: The analyses of TCR breadth and depth may have understated the size of total T cell responses. Substantial response breadth was reportedly seen for spike-specific CD8+ and CD4+ T cells after vaccination.

Some clones are missing from TCRdb's copy, which holds only in-frame ones; the method was immunoSEQ multiplex PCR. The sample holds 300,000 to 350,000 clones, over 80% seen once. The rearrangement links TRBV2 to TRBJ2-2; 13 bases line up with TRBD2. The source is a person between 18 and 65 years old who received the Ad26.COV2.S COVID-19 vaccine or a placebo. Material: peripheral blood, obtained in a trial of Ad26.COV2.S vaccine versus placebo. The CDR3 here is CASSETSGGATGELFF. Written as DNA, the CDR3 is TGTGCCAGCAGTGAAACTAGCGGGGGGGCCACCGGGGAGCTGTTTTTT.